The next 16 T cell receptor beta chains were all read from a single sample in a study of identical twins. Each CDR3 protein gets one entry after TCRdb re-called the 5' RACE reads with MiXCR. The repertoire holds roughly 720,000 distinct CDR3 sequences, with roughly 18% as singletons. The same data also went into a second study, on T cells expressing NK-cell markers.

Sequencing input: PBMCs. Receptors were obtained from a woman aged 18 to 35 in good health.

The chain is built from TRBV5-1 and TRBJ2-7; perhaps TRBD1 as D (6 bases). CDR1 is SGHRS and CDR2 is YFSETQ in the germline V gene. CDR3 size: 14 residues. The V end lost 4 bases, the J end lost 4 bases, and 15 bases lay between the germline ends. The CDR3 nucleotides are TGCGCCAGCAGCCAGAACCGGGACAAATACGAGCAGTACTTC. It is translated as CASSQNRDKYEQYF.

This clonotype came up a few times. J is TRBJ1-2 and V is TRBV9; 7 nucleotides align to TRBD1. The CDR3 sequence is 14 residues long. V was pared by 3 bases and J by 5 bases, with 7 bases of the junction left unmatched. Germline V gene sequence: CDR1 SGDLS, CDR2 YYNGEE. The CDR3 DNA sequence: TGTGCCAGCAGCGATCCGACAGGGCCGTATGGCTACACCTTC. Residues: CASSDPTGPYGYTF.

The CDR3 sequence is CASSYNPQNEQFF. DNA of the CDR3: TGTGCCAGCAGTTACAATCCCCAGAATGAGCAGTTCTTC. The V and J genes are TRBV6-2 or TRBV6-3 and TRBJ2-1; D not certain. Trimming removed 2 bases from V and 7 bases from J, with 9 bases in between. The CDR3 is 13 residues long. Germline CDR1 is MNHEY and CDR2 is SVGEGT.

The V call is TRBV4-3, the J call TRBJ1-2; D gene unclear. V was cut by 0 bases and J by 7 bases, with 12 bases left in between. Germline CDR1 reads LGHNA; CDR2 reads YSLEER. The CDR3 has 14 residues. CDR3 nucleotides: TGCGCCAGCAGCCAAGATTCCAGAGGGCCTGGCTACACCTTC. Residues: CASSQDSRGPGYTF.

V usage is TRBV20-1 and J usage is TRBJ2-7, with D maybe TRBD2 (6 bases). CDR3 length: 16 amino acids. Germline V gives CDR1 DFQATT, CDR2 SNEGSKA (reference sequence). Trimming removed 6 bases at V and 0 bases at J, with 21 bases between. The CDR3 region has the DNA TGCAGTGCCGTGAATCCTGGCGGGGCGCCCTCCTACGAGCAGTACTTC. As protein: CSAVNPGGAPSYEQYF.

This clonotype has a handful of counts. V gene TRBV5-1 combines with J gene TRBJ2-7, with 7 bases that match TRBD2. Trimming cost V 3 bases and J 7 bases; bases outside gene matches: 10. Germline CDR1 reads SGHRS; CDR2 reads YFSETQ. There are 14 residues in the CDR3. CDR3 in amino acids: CASSSGTNALEQYF. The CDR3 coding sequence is TGCGCCAGCAGCTCCGGGACTAACGCTTTGGAGCAGTACTTC.

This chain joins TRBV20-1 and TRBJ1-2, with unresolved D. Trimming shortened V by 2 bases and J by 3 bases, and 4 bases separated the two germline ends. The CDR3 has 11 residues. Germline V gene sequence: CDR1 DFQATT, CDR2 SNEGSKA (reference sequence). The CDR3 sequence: CSARQDYGYTF. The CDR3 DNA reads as TGCAGTGCTAGACAGGACTATGGCTACACCTTC.

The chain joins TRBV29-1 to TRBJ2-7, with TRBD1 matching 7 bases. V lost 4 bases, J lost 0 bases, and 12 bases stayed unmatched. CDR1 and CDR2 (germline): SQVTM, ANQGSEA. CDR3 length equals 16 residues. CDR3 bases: TGCAGCGTTGGATTTGGGACAGCCAGAAACTCCTACGAGCAGTACTTC. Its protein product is CSVGFGTARNSYEQYF.

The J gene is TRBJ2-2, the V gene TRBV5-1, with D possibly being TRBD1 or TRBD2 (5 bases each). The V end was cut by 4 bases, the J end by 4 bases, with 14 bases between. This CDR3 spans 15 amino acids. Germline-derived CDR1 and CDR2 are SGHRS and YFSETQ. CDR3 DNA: TGCGCCAGCAGCCCCTACAATGGGGGCACCGGGGAGCTGTTTTTT. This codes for CASSPYNGGTGELFF.

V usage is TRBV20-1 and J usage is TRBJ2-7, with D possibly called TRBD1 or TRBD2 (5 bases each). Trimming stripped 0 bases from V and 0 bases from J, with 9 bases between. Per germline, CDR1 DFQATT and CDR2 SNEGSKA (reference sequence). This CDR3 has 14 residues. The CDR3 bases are TGCAGTGCTAGAGAGACCGGGACCTCCTACGAGCAGTACTTC. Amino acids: CSARETGTSYEQYF.

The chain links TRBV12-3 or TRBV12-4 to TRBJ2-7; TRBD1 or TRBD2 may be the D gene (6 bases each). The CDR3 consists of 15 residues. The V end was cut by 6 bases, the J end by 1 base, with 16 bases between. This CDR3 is CASSQESGASYEQYF. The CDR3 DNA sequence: TGTGCCAGCAGCCAAGAATCGGGGGCTTCCTACGAGCAGTACTTC.

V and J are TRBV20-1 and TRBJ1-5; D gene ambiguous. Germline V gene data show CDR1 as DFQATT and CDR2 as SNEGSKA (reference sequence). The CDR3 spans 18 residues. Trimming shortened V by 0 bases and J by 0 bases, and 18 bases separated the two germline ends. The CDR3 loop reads CSARDPFRLRYSNQPQHF. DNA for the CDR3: TGCAGTGCTAGAGATCCTTTTAGGTTAAGGTATAGCAATCAGCCCCAGCATTTT.

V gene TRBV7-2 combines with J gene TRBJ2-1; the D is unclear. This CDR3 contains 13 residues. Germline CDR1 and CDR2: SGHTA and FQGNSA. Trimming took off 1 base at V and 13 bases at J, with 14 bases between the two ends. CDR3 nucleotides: TGTGCCAGCAGCTTAGAGTATGGGCTTTCTCAGTTCTTC. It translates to CASSLEYGLSQFF.

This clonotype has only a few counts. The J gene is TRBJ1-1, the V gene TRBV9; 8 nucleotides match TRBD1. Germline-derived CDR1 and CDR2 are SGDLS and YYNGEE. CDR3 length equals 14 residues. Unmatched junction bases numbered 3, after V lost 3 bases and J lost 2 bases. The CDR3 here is CASSATGANTEAFF. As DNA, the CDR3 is TGTGCCAGCAGCGCGACAGGGGCAAACACTGAAGCTTTCTTT.

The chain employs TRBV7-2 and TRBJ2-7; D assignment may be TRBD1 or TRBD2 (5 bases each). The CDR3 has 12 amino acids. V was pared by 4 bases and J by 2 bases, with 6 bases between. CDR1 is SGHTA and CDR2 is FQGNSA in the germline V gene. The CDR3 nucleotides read TGTGCCAGCAGCTGGGACGCCTACGAGCAGTACTTC. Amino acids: CASSWDAYEQYF.

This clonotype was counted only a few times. The CDR3 spells CSARDQLDRGWSTDTQYF. Written as DNA, the CDR3 is TGCAGTGCTAGAGATCAACTAGACAGGGGTTGGAGCACAGATACGCAGTATTTT. The chain has TRBV20-1 and TRBJ2-3; 8 nucleotides match TRBD1. With 0 bases clipped from V and 0 bases from J, the junction kept 11 bases outside the gene matches. The CDR3 totals 18 residues. CDR1 is DFQATT, CDR2 SNEGSKA, per germline (reference sequence).